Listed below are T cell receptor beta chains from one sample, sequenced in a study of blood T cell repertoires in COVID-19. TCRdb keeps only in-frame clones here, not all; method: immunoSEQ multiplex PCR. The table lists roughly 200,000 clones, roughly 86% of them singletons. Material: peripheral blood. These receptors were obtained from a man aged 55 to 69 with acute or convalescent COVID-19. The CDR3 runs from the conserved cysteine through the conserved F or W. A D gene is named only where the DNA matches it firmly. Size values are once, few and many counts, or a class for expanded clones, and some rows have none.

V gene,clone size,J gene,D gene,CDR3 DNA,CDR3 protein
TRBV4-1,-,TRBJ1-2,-,TGCGCCAGCAGCCAAGGAACAGGGCTCATCAGGGTGAACTATGGCTACACCTTC,CASSQGTGLIRVNYGYTF
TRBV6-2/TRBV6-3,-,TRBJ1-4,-,TGTGCCAGCAGTTACCGACCACGACAGGTCAGGGATGAAAAACTGTTTTTT,CASSYRPRQVRDEKLFF
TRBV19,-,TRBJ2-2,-,TGTGCCAGTAGTATTTCAGAGAACACCGGGGAGCTGTTTTTT,CASSISENTGELFF
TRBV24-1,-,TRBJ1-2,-,TGTGCCACCAGTGATGGGGGGACTGGCTATGGCTACACCTTC,CATSDGGTGYGYTF
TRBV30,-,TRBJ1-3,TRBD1,TGTGCCTACCAGGACAGGGCCGGAAACACCATATATTTT,CAYQDRAGNTIYF
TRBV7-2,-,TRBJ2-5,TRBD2,TGTGCCAGCAGCTCCCTAGCGGGGGGGCCGGTGACCCAGTACTTC,CASSSLAGGPVTQYF
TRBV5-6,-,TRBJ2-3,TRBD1,TGTGCCAGCAGCCCTCAGGGGGCAGATACGCAGTATTTT,CASSPQGADTQYF
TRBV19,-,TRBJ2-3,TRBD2,TGTGCCAGTAGTATAAACAAGGGACTAGCCCAGACAGATACGCAGTATTTT,CASSINKGLAQTDTQYF
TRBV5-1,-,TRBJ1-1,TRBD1,TGCGCCAGCAGCGGGGGGACAGTACGGAACACTGAAGCTTTCTTT,CASSGGTVRNTEAFF
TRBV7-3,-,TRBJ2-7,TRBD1,TGTGCCAGCAGCTTAACCGGGACAGGGGGCCCCCTCTACGAGCAGTACTTC,CASSLTGTGGPLYEQYF
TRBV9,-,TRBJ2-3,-,TGTGCCAGCAGCGTAGGTGGGGGCCGGGGCACAGATACGCAGTATTTT,CASSVGGGRGTDTQYF
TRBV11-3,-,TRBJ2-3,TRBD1,TGTGCCAGCAGCTTAGGACAGGGGTTCACAGATACGCAGTATTTT,CASSLGQGFTDTQYF
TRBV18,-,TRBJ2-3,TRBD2,TGTGCCAGCTCACCAACGTATGGGAGTAGCGGGGGGATCACAGATACGCAGTATTTT,CASSPTYGSSGGITDTQYF
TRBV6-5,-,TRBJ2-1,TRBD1,TGTGCCAGCAGGTCCCCCGGGACAGGCCTCCGGGTGCAGTTCTTC,CASRSPGTGLRVQFF
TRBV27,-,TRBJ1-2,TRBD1,TGTGCCAGCAGTATAAGGGGGCTTGATGGCTACACCTTC,CASSIRGLDGYTF
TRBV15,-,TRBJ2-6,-,TGTGCCACCAGCAGAGGGGCTCGTGGGGCCAACGTCCTGACTTTC,CATSRGARGANVLTF
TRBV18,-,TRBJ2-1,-,TGTGCCAGCTCACCACGGGCGGCCAGGGGCTCCTACAATGAGCAGTTCTTC,CASSPRAARGSYNEQFF
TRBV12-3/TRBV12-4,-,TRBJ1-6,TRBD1,TGTGCCAGCAGTGACAGGGTACGATCACCCCTCCACTTT,CASSDRVRSPLHF
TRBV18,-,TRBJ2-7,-,TGTGCCAGCTCACCACCCCGGGGGGCTCTATCCTACGAGCAGTACTTC,CASSPPRGALSYEQYF
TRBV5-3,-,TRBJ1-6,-,TGTGCCAGAAGCTTGGCAGGGTTCGAGAATTCACCCCTCCACTTT,CARSLAGFENSPLHF
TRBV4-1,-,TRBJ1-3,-,TGCGCCAGCAGCTTAACAGGGAACACCATATATTTT,CASSLTGNTIYF
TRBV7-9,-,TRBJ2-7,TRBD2,TGTGCCAGCAGCCAACAGAGGCGGGGGGGCCTCGGGTACGAGCAGTACTTC,CASSQQRRGGLGYEQYF
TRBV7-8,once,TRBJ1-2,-,TGTGCCAGCAGCTTAGCCACAAGGACTTACGGCTACACCTTC,CASSLATRTYGYTF
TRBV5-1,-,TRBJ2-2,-,TGCGCCAGCATGAGCAGGGTAGGCACCGGGGAGCTGTTTTTT,CASMSRVGTGELFF
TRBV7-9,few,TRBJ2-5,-,TGTGCCAGCAGATGGGGTAGTGGCGGGGGCTACCAAGAGACCCAGTACTTC,CASRWGSGGGYQETQYF
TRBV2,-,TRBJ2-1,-,TGTGCCAGGAAGAAAGAGGGTAGTCCCAACAATGAGCAGTTCTTC,CARKKEGSPNNEQFF
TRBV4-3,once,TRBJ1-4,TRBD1,TGCGCCAGCAGCCAAGGGGACAGGGTGGGTGAAAAACTGTTTTTT,CASSQGDRVGEKLFF
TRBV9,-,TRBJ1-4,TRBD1,TGTGCCAGCAGCGAGGGACAGGGAAATGAAAAACTGTTTTTT,CASSEGQGNEKLFF
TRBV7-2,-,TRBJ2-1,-,TGTGCCAGCAGCTTAGATGGAGCACCCTCCTACAATGAGCAGTTCTTC,CASSLDGAPSYNEQFF
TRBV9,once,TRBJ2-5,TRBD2,TGTGCCAGCAGCGTAGGACTAGCGGGGGGGATTCAAGAGACCCAGTACTTC,CASSVGLAGGIQETQYF
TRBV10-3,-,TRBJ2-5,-,TGTGCCATCAAGGGGACTCCGCTAACGGGGGAGACCCAGTACTTC,CAIKGTPLTGETQYF
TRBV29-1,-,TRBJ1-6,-,TGCAGCGTTGGAAGGACTACTAATTCACCCCTCCACTTT,CSVGRTTNSPLHF
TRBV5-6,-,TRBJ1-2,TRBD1,TGTGCCAGCAGCCGGGACAGGGCGAACTATGGCTACACCTTC,CASSRDRANYGYTF
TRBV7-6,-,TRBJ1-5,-,TGTGCCAGCAGCTTAGAGACAGGATTCAATCAGCCCCAGCATTTT,CASSLETGFNQPQHF
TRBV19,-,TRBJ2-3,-,TGTGCCAGTAGTGTTCGGGAGAGAGATACGCAGTATTTT,CASSVRERDTQYF
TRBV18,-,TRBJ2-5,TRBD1,TGTGCCAGCTCACCGGGACAGGGACCGGAGACCCAGTACTTC,CASSPGQGPETQYF
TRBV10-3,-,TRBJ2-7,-,TGTGCCATCAGTGAGGCAGGCGTGGGCGAGCAGTACTTC,CAISEAGVGEQYF
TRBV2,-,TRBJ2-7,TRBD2,TGTGCCAGCAGCCCCCCCCCAGCGGGGGTGTACGAGCAGTACTTC,CASSPPPAGVYEQYF
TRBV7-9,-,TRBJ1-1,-,TGTGCCAGCAGCTTCCAAATGAACACTGAAGCTTTCTTT,CASSFQMNTEAFF
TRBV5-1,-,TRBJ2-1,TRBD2,TGCGCCAGCAGCCACGGGGAGGGGTCCTACAATGAGCAGTTCTTC,CASSHGEGSYNEQFF
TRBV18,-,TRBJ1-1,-,TGTGCCAGCTCCCCCGGGGATCGGGTATTAAACACTGAAGCTTTCTTT,CASSPGDRVLNTEAFF
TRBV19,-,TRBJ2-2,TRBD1,TGTGCCAGCCGACCGCCACACAGGGGGAACACCGGGGAGCTGTTTTTT,CASRPPHRGNTGELFF
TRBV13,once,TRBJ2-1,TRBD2,TGTGCCAGCAGCTTAGGGACTAGCGGGGGGAGCTCCTACAATGAGCAGTTCTTC,CASSLGTSGGSSYNEQFF
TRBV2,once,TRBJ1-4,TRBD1,TGTGCCAGCAGCGAAAAGGACAGGCTTTTTGGGGATGAAAAACTGTTTTTT,CASSEKDRLFGDEKLFF
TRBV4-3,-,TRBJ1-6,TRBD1,TGCGCCAGCAGCCAAGGGACAGGGGGGGTATATAATTCACCCCTCCACTTT,CASSQGTGGVYNSPLHF
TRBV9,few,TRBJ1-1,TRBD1,TGTGCCAGCAGCGTAGAAATCTTGGACAGGGGAATAAACACTGAAGCTTTCTTT,CASSVEILDRGINTEAFF
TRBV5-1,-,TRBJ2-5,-,TGCGCCAGCAGCTTGGGGCGCGGGGAAGAGACCCAGTACTTC,CASSLGRGEETQYF
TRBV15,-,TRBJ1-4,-,TGTGCCACCAGCAGAGATAGGGGTAATGAAAAACTGTTTTTT,CATSRDRGNEKLFF
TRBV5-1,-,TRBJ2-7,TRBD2,TGCGCCAGCAGCTCGGGAGGCTGGCGGAATCACTACGAGCAGTACTTC,CASSSGGWRNHYEQYF
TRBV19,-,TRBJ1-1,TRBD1,TGTGCCAGTAGTGTACGGACAGGTCAGATGAACACTGAAGCTTTCTTT,CASSVRTGQMNTEAFF
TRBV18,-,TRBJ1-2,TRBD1,TGTGCCAGCTCAGTCGGACAGGGTAAAGGCTATGGCTACACCTTC,CASSVGQGKGYGYTF
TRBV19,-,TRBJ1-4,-,TGTGCCAGTAGTATGGCAGCGAGGAATGAAAAACTGTTTTTT,CASSMAARNEKLFF
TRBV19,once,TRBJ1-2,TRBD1,TGTGCCAGTAGTATTGGGACAGGGTACTATGGCTACACCTTC,CASSIGTGYYGYTF